This TCR beta chain comes out of a study of T-cell reconstitution after alpha-beta-depleted transplantation in children. The CDR3 spans 12 residues. Germline V gives CDR1 SQVTM, CDR2 ANQGSEA. V shed 2 bases and J shed 7 bases, with 11 bases lying between them. The TCRbeta library was prepared with unique molecular identifiers. TCRdb recomputed calls from the PCR reads with MiXCR, one row per CDR3 protein. The sample contains hundreds of thousands of distinct CDR3 sequences, over 9.5% of which appear only once. This clonotype was found many times. This clonotype was sampled from a human donor who donated a stem cell graft to a child with acute myeloid leukemia. This chain uses TRBV29-1 with TRBJ2-5, with D possibly being TRBD2 (5 bases). The sequenced sample was PBMCs from the stem cell graft donor, obtained from the stem cell graft. The CDR3 DNA reads TGCAGCGTTGAATTGGCGGGTGGGACCCAGTACTTC. This translates into CSVELAGGTQYF.